This passage covers 28 T cell receptor beta chains from one sample sequenced in a study of T cells in women clearing cervical HPV infection. Profiling relied on immunoSEQ multiplex PCR, and the TCRdb table lists in-frame clones only, not all of them. Its listing shows approximately 33,000 clones. The specimen was blood buffy coat. Receptors originate from a woman aged 18-70 years with a cervical HPV16 infection that either progressed to CIN3+ or cleared (not recorded which).

Notes on this clone: The sequenced fragment ends 3 residues before the CDR3 boundary, so the rest is inferred from the germline J gene. Other DNA sequences in this specimen translate into the identical CDR3. The chain has TRBV7-2 and TRBJ2-1; 13 bases align to TRBD2. The CDR3 spans 15 residues. Losses at the gene ends were 5 bases for V and 4 bases for J; bases not matched to a gene: 2. CDR1 SGHTA and CDR2 FQGNSA come from the germline V gene. Partial CDR3 DNA: TGTGCCAGCAGCCGGACTAGCGGGAGTTACAATGAG. Its translation is CASSRTSGSYNE. The whole CDR3 is CASSRTSGSYNEQFF.

As to this clone: The read comes to an end 3 residues before the CDR3 does, leaving the germline J gene to fill in the end. The chain has TRBV18 and TRBJ1-2; D possibly corresponds to TRBD1 (5 bases). The CDR3 loop spans 14 amino acids. In germline, CDR1 is KGHSH, CDR2 LQKENI. The sequenced part of the CDR3 DNA is TGTGCCAGCTCACCCCAGCCGGGGGGAGGGGGC. Encoded protein: CASSPQPGGGG. The CDR3 in its entirety is CASSPQPGGGGYTF.

Turning to this clone: The read stops 3 residues short of the end of the CDR3; the missing end is completed from the germline J gene. The V gene is TRBV2, the J gene TRBJ1-4; tentative D call: TRBD1 (5 bases). The CDR3 extends over 11 amino acids. The V end lost 10 bases, the J end lost 7 bases, and 10 bases lay between the germline ends. Germline CDR1 and CDR2: SNHLY and FYNNEI. The sequenced CDR3 bases are TGTGCCACCCAGGGAGGTGAAAAA. Encoded protein: CATQGGEK. The entire CDR3 is CATQGGEKLFF.

On this clone: The CDR3 is cut off 3 residues early in the read; its end comes from the germline J gene. This chain uses TRBV19 with TRBJ1-4; the match to TRBD1 covers 8 bases. Germline V CDR1 and CDR2: LNHDA, SQIVND (reference sequence). CDR3 length: 15 residues. V gave up 6 bases and J gave up 8 bases; unmatched junction bases: 11. CDR3 bases read: TGTGCCAGTAGCTATTGGACAGGGAGGAAGGAAAAA. Amino acid sequence: CASSYWTGRKEK. The CDR3 in its entirety is CASSYWTGRKEKLFF.

CDR3 bases read: TGTGCCAGCAGCTCCACCCGGGGGGTATCCTACGAG. This translates into CASSSTRGVSYE. The complete CDR3 protein is CASSSTRGVSYEQYF. The rearrangement joins TRBV11-2 to TRBJ2-7; 7 nucleotides match TRBD2. The observed sequence ends 3 residues before the CDR3 terminus, with the missing tail filled in from the germline J gene. This CDR3 spans 15 amino acids. V lost 4 bases to trimming and J lost 1 base; unmatched junction nucleotides: 7. Germline V CDR1 and CDR2: SGHAT, FQNNGV.

With regard to this clone: The read gets to within 3 residues of the CDR3 end, and the germline J gene fills in the rest. V usage is TRBV18 and J usage is TRBJ1-2; tentative D call: TRBD1 (5 bases). Trimming stripped 1 base from V and 4 bases from J, with 16 bases between. The germline V gene has CDR1 KGHSH and CDR2 LQKENI. There are 16 residues in the CDR3. The sequenced part of the CDR3 DNA is TGTGCCAGCTCACCACTTTTGAGGGGATCAGGCTATGGC. Encoded protein: CASSPLLRGSGYG. The complete CDR3 reads CASSPLLRGSGYGYTF.

With respect to this clone: The CDR3 is cut off 3 residues early in the read; its end comes from the germline J gene. The genes are TRBV7-6 and TRBJ1-2; possibly TRBD1 for D (5 bases). Germline CDR1 and CDR2: SGHVS and FNYEAQ. The CDR3 runs 12 residues. The CDR3: CASSLLTDTYTF. CDR3 bases read: TGTGCCAGCAGCTTACTGACAGATACC.

Comments on this clone: The sequenced fragment ends 3 residues before the CDR3 boundary, so the rest is inferred from the germline J gene. The rearrangement uses TRBV29-1 and TRBJ2-2; TRBD1 matches 12 bases. The CDR3 runs to 14 residues. The germline CDR1 and CDR2 sequences are SQVTM and ANQGSEA. The covered CDR3 bases are TGCAGCGTCGTCGGGACAGGGGGCGAAGAAAAG. Translated: CSVVGTGGEEK. The complete CDR3 protein is CSVVGTGGEEKLFF.

CDR3 amino acids: CASSRLKAGTTDTQYF. The sequenced part of the CDR3 DNA is TGTGCCAGCAGCCGCCTCAAGGCGGGAACAACAGATACG. The genes are TRBV4-2 and TRBJ2-3; a possible D gene is TRBD2 (6 bases). The read ends 3 residues before the CDR3 terminus; that terminus is restored from the germline J gene. V was pared by 4 bases and J by 3 bases, with 17 bases between. Looked up from germline, CDR1 is LGHNA and CDR2 is YNFKEQ. This CDR3 has 16 amino acids.

Partial CDR3 DNA: TGTGCCAGCTCATCCCACCCCCTCATTGACAGGATTGAA. As protein: CASSSHPLIDRIE. The CDR3 in full is CASSSHPLIDRIEAFF. The rearrangement uses TRBV18 and TRBJ1-1, with D perhaps matching TRBD1 (6 bases). The CDR3 end falls 3 residues outside the read, so it is completed with the germline J gene. Trimming removed 5 bases at V and 7 bases at J, with 23 bases between. Germline loops: CDR1 KGHSH, CDR2 LQKENI. The CDR3 runs to 16 residues. The complete variable domain, with remaining parts taken from reference TRBV18 and TRBJ1-1, reads NAGVMQNPRHLVRRRGQEARLRCSPMKGHSHVYWYRQLPEEGLKFMVYLQKENIIDESGMPKERFSAEFPKEGPSILRIQQVVRGDSAAYFCASSSHPLIDRIEAFFGQGTRLTVV.

A remark on this clone: The read falls 3 residues short of the CDR3 end, and the missing part is taken from the germline J gene. The chain has TRBV7-6 and TRBJ1-2; no clear D gene. This CDR3 contains 14 residues. Germline-derived CDR1 and CDR2 are SGHVS and FNYEAQ. CDR3 bases read: TGTGCCAGCAGCCTCGAAGCGAGTTCCTACGAC. Its protein product is CASSLEASSYD. The entire CDR3 protein is CASSLEASSYDYTF.

CDR3 amino acids: CASSRGTGGYTF. The sequenced CDR3 bases are TGTGCCAGCAGCAGAGGGACAGGTGGC. The chain has TRBV5-4 and TRBJ1-2, with 8 positions matching TRBD1. The read falls 3 residues short of the CDR3 end, and the missing part is taken from the germline J gene. The CDR3 is 12 amino acids. The V and J ends lost 4 bases and 7 bases, in that order; junction bases with no gene match: 3. Looked up from germline, CDR1 is SGHNT and CDR2 is YYREEE (reference sequence).

In regard to this clone: The read terminates 3 residues before the CDR3 end, so the remaining end is supplied by the germline J gene. J is TRBJ2-1 and V is TRBV3-1 (or the pseudogene TRBV3-2); TRBD1 aligns across 7 bases. This CDR3 spans 12 amino acids. V trimming: 7 bases; J trimming: 6 bases; junction bases outside the gene matches: 3. Germline V gene data show CDR1 as LGHDT and CDR2 as YNNKEL (reference sequence). CDR3 in amino acids: CASNRQGNEQFF. CDR3 DNA, as far as it was read: TGTGCCAGCAACCGACAGGGCAATGAG.

Worth noting for this clone: The CDR3 end is not reached by the read, which stops 3 residues before it; the germline J gene fills it in. This rearrangement joins TRBV2 to TRBJ1-2, with D possibly TRBD1 on 5 matching bases. V lost 6 bases and J 3 bases, leaving 11 bases between the germline ends. The CDR3 runs to 13 residues. Germline values: CDR1 SNHLY, CDR2 FYNNEI. CDR3 DNA (partial): TGTGCCAGCAGGGGGCTAGACGACTATGGC. Translated: CASRGLDDYG. The CDR3, in full, reads CASRGLDDYGYTF.

Regarding this clone: The read comes to an end 3 residues before the CDR3 does, leaving the germline J gene to fill in the end. The V call is TRBV11-2, the J call TRBJ1-5, with unresolved D. CDR1 and CDR2 from the germline V gene are SGHAT and FQNNGV. V shed 0 bases and J shed 7 bases, with 7 bases lying between them. The CDR3 runs to 13 residues. The CDR3 loop reads CASSLELSQPQHF. Incomplete CDR3 DNA: TGTGCCAGCAGCTTAGAATTGAGCCAGCCC.

Note on this clone: The CDR3 end lies 3 residues beyond the end of the read and is filled in from the germline J gene. This chain joins TRBV20-1 and TRBJ2-3; 10 positions match TRBD1. Germline CDR1 and CDR2: DFQATT and SNEGSKA (reference sequence). The J segment lost 6 bases and the V segment lost 0 bases, leaving 12 bases of the junction unmatched. This CDR3 is 17 amino acids long. The CDR3 reads CSARDWVRQGAGDTQYF. CDR3 DNA, as far as it was read: TGCAGTGCTAGAGACTGGGTCCGACAGGGGGCTGGTGATACG.

Regarding this clone: The CDR3 end is not reached by the read, which stops 3 residues before it; the germline J gene fills it in. The gene calls are TRBV20-1 and TRBJ1-3, with TRBD1 matching 7 bases. CDR3 size: 15 residues. J gave up 3 bases and V 5 bases, and 10 bases lay outside the gene matches. Germline lookup yields CDR1 DFQATT and CDR2 SNEGSKA (reference sequence). This CDR3 is CSASTGTLGGNTIYF. The sequenced part of the CDR3 DNA is TGCAGTGCTTCGACAGGGACTCTAGGTGGAAACACC.

A remark on this clone: The CDR3 end lies 3 residues beyond the end of the read and is filled in from the germline J gene. The chain couples TRBV2 to TRBJ2-2; D gene unclear. V lost 4 bases and J lost 4, with 10 bases in between. CDR3 length: 14 amino acids. Germline V lookup: CDR1 SNHLY, CDR2 FYNNEI. The CDR3 loop reads CASSGQRVTGELFF. The CDR3 bases that were read are TGTGCCAGCAGTGGACAACGAGTCACCGGGGAG.

About this clone: The read finishes 3 residues shy of the CDR3 end, and the germline J gene is used to complete it. The chain is built from TRBV7-9 and TRBJ2-4; TRBD1 aligns across 7 bases. This CDR3 comprises 15 residues. CDR1 is SEHNR and CDR2 is FQNEAQ in the germline V gene (reference sequence). The CDR3 DNA, read in part, is TGTGCCAGCAGCTCCCCCTCGACAGGGAGCTATGGT. Its protein product is CASSSPSTGSYG. The full-length CDR3 reads as CASSSPSTGSYGQYF.

The covered CDR3 bases are TGTGCCAGCAGCCAGGGACAGGGCGGAGATACG. This gives the protein CASSQGQGGDT. The full CDR3 protein is CASSQGQGGDTQYF. The chain joins TRBV5-4 to TRBJ2-3; 9 bases agree with TRBD1. The read halts 3 residues ahead of the CDR3 end, with the missing end drawn from the germline J gene. The CDR3 is made up of 14 amino acids. The germline V gene encodes CDR1 SGHNT and CDR2 YYREEE (reference sequence). The V gene end was trimmed by 4 bases and the J gene end by 5 bases; junction bases not matched to a gene: 5. Full variable domain (remainder filled in from reference TRBV5-4 and TRBJ2-3): ETGVTQSPTHLIKTRGQQVTLRCSSQSGHNTVSWYQQALGQGPQFIFQYYREEENGRGNFPPRFSGLQFPNYSSELNVNALELDDSALYLCASSQGQGGDTQYFGPGTRLTVL.

Comment on this clone: The read terminates 3 residues before the CDR3 end, so the remaining end is supplied by the germline J gene. The chain has TRBV18 and TRBJ1-2; D perhaps matches TRBD1 (5 bases). V shed 0 bases and J shed 4 bases, with 6 bases lying between them. CDR3 length: 13 amino acids. In germline, CDR1 is KGHSH, CDR2 LQKENI. The part of the CDR3 DNA that was read is TGTGCCAGCTCACCACCGACAGCCTATGGC. Protein sequence: CASSPPTAYG. The whole CDR3 protein reads CASSPPTAYGYTF.

For this clone: Mismatch with germline at one junction end may stem from a read error. The read finishes 3 residues shy of the CDR3 end, and the germline J gene is used to complete it. This chain links TRBV7-2 with TRBJ2-3; 7 bases match TRBD2. Per germline, CDR1 SGHTA and CDR2 FQGNSA. The CDR3 spans 15 residues. The CDR3: CASRLVAGETDTQYF. The CDR3 bases that were read are TGTGCCAGCCGCTTAGTTGCGGGGGAAACAGATACG.

Remarks on this clone: The read terminates 3 residues ahead of where the CDR3 ends, so the germline J gene completes it. The chain joins TRBV2 to TRBJ1-2; D is possibly TRBD1 (6 bases). Germline V gives CDR1 SNHLY, CDR2 FYNNEI. V dropped 4 bases and J dropped 4 bases, with 16 bases sitting between them. The length of the CDR3 is 15 residues. The DNA read from the CDR3 is TGTGCCAGCAGTGGGACAGCCACACCGATCTATGGC. It translates to CASSGTATPIYG. The whole CDR3 region reads CASSGTATPIYGYTF.

Regarding this clone: The read falls 3 residues short of the CDR3 end, and the missing part is taken from the germline J gene. The genes are TRBV6-2 or TRBV6-3 and TRBJ2-1, with a tentative D call TRBD2 (5 bases). The V end was cut by 3 bases, the J end by 2 bases, with 8 bases between. This CDR3 is built from 14 residues. From germline, CDR1 is MNHEY and CDR2 SVGEGT. Partial CDR3 DNA: TGTGCCAGCAGTTATGAGGGCCCCTACAATGAG. It yields the protein CASSYEGPYNE. The CDR3 in full is CASSYEGPYNEQFF.

In regard to this clone: The read ends 3 residues early relative to the CDR3; the germline J gene fills the gap. The genes are TRBV7-9 and TRBJ1-2; no clear D gene. Germline CDR1 is SEHNR and CDR2 is FQNEAQ (reference sequence). The CDR3 consists of 11 residues. The DNA read from the CDR3 is TGTGCCAGCAGCTTAGGAGGCGGC. Translating gives CASSLGGG. The entire CDR3 is CASSLGGGYTF.

Remarks on this clone: The CDR3 goes on 3 residues after the read ends, and that part is filled in from the germline J gene. The chain links TRBV9 to TRBJ2-7; weak D call: TRBD2 (6 bases). CDR1 SGDLS and CDR2 YYNGEE come from the germline V gene. Trimming cost V 3 bases and J 2 bases, with 18 bases left between them. The CDR3 length is 16 residues. The covered CDR3 bases are TGTGCCAGCAGCGCCGGACTATCGGGTTTAACCTACGAG. It encodes CASSAGLSGLTYE. The whole CDR3 sequence is CASSAGLSGLTYEQYF.

With regard to this clone: The read halts 3 residues ahead of the CDR3 end, with the missing end drawn from the germline J gene. The genes are TRBV7-9 and TRBJ1-2; D is unclear. CDR3 length: 15 amino acids. The V gene's germline CDR1 is SEHNR and CDR2 FQNEAQ (reference sequence). The CDR3 loop reads CASSHTSGSSYDYTF. The part of the CDR3 DNA that was read is TGTGCCAGCAGCCATACTAGCGGGAGCTCCTACGAC.

The CDR3 sequence: CASSRGVFETQYF. CDR3 DNA (partial): TGTGCCAGCTCCAGGGGTGTATTCGAGACC. J is TRBJ2-5 and V is TRBV2; the D gene is possibly TRBD1 (6 bases). The DNA ends 3 residues before the CDR3 does, and the rest of the CDR3 is filled in from the germline J gene. Looked up from germline, CDR1 is SNHLY and CDR2 is FYNNEI. V lost 8 bases and J lost 5, with 15 bases in between. This CDR3 is built from 13 residues.